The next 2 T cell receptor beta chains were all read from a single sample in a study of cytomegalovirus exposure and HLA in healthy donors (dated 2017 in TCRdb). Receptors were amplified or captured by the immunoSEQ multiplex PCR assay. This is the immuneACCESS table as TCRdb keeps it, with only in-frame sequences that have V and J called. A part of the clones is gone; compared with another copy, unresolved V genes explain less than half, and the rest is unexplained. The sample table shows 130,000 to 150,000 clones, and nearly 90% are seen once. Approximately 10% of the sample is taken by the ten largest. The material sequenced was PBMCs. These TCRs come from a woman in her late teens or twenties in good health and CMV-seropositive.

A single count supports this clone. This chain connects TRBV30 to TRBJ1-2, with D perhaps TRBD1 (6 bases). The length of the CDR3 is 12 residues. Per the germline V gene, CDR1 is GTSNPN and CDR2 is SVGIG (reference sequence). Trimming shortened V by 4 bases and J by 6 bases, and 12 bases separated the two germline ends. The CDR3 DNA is TGTGCCTGGAACCACAGGGTAGATGGCTACACCTTC. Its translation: CAWNHRVDGYTF.

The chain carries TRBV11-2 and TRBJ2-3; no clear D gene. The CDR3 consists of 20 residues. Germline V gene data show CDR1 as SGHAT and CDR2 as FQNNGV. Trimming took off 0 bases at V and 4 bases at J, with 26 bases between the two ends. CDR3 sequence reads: CASSLDLFREVPKVADTQYF. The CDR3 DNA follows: TGTGCCAGCAGCTTAGATTTATTCAGAGAGGTCCCTAAAGTGGCAGATACGCAGTATTTT.